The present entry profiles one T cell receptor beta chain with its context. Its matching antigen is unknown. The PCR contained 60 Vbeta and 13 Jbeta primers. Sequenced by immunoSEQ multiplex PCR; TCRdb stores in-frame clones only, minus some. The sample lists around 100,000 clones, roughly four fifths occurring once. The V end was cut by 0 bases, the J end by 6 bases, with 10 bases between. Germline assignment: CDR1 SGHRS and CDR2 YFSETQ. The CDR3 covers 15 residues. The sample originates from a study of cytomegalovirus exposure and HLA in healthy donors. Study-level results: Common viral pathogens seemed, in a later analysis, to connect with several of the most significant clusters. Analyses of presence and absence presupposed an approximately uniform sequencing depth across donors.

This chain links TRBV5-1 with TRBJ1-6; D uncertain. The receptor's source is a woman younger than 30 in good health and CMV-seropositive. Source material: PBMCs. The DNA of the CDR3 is TGCGCCAGCAGCTTGGCCCTTAGAGGTAATTCACCCCTCCACTTT. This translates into CASSLALRGNSPLHF.